Presented here are 25 T cell receptor beta chains from one specimen sequenced in a study of cytomegalovirus exposure and HLA in healthy donors. PCR primers comprised 60 Vbeta and 13 Jbeta primers. Repertoires were generated with immunoSEQ multiplex PCR, while TCRdb's copy carries only in-frame clones and drops some. Recorded for this sample: some 130,000 clones. The sequenced sample was PBMCs. These receptor sequences come from a woman in her thirties or forties in good health and CMV-seropositive.

This rearrangement joins TRBV27 to TRBJ2-7, with TRBD1 as a possible D gene (6 bases). The germline gives CDR1 MNHEY, CDR2 SMNVEV (reference sequence). V gave up 4 bases and J gave up 3 bases, with 10 bases separating them. The CDR3 has 13 amino acids. The DNA of the CDR3 is TGTGCCAGCAGTTCGACAGGCTACTACGAGCAGTACTTC. Amino acid sequence: CASSSTGYYEQYF.

The chain joins TRBV6-1 to TRBJ1-2, with a weak D call TRBD1 (5 bases). Germline values: CDR1 MNHNS, CDR2 SASEGT. The CDR3 is 16 residues long. The germline V and J ends were trimmed by 3 bases and 0 bases, with 14 bases remaining between them. CDR3 sequence: CASSDIWQGTNYGYTF. The CDR3 coding sequence is TGTGCCAGCAGTGATATCTGGCAGGGCACTAACTATGGCTACACCTTC.

The V and J genes are TRBV5-1 and TRBJ1-1; D remains unclear. The CDR3 length is 16 residues. Germline loops: CDR1 SGHRS, CDR2 YFSETQ. V was pared by 7 bases and J by 0 bases, with 19 bases between. This CDR3 reads CASGIGEGALNTEAFF. The CDR3 DNA reads TGCGCCAGCGGGATTGGGGAGGGCGCCTTGAACACTGAAGCTTTCTTT.

The chain recombines TRBV7-9 with TRBJ2-3, with a weak D call TRBD2 (6 bases). The V and J ends lost 4 bases and 0 bases respectively, with 14 bases between them. The CDR3 is 16 amino acids. The germline V gene encodes CDR1 SEHNR and CDR2 FQNEAQ (reference sequence). CDR3 region: CASSSVLSGSTDTQYF. For the CDR3, the DNA is TGTGCCAGCAGCTCTGTACTAAGCGGGAGCACAGATACGCAGTATTTT.

This sequence joins TRBV5-4 and TRBJ2-7; 9 positions match TRBD1. In germline, CDR1 is SGHNT, CDR2 YYREEE (reference sequence). The CDR3 is made up of 17 amino acids. With V trimmed by 0 bases and J by 1 base, 8 bases remained unmatched. Here the CDR3 reads CASSLAPDRGISYEQYF. The CDR3 bases are TGTGCCAGCAGCTTGGCTCCGGACAGGGGAATTTCCTACGAGCAGTACTTC.

The rearrangement links TRBV2 to TRBJ2-7; TRBD2 matches 7 bases. The trim removed 7 bases at V and 4 bases at J, leaving 7 bases unmatched. CDR1 is SNHLY and CDR2 is FYNNEI in the germline V gene. CDR3 length: 13 amino acids. Written as DNA, the CDR3 is TGTGCCAGCACGGTGGGACTAAGTTACGAGCAGTACTTC. Residues: CASTVGLSYEQYF.

The V gene is TRBV4-3, the J gene TRBJ1-1; a weak D match, TRBD1 (5 bases). Germline V CDR1 and CDR2: LGHNA, YSLEER. V was shortened by 1 base and J by 6 bases, with 12 bases between the two germline ends. This CDR3 comprises 14 residues. CDR3 region: CASSQGAGRAEAFF. CDR3 DNA sequence: TGCGCCAGCAGCCAAGGGGCAGGGAGGGCTGAAGCTTTCTTT.

The rearrangement uses TRBV14 and TRBJ2-5; the D gene is possibly TRBD1 (7 bases). Germline loops: CDR1 SGHDN, CDR2 FVKESK. This CDR3 contains 14 residues. The germline V and J ends were trimmed by 6 bases and 3 bases, with 14 bases remaining between them. Here the CDR3 reads CASRQTGEEETQYF. In DNA, the CDR3 is TGTGCCAGCAGACAAACAGGGGAGGAAGAGACCCAGTACTTC.

The rearrangement joins TRBV6-5 to TRBJ2-1; 13 nucleotides match TRBD2. Germline V lookup: CDR1 MNHEY, CDR2 SVGAGI. With 11 bases clipped from V and 9 bases from J, the junction kept 10 bases outside the gene matches. This CDR3 contains 14 residues. Written as DNA, the CDR3 is TGTGCCGCGGCCGGGACTAGCGGGAACAGTGAGCAGTTCTTC. Its protein is CAAAGTSGNSEQFF.

This chain connects TRBV7-2 to TRBJ2-7; D might be TRBD2 (5 bases). The CDR3 is made up of 14 amino acids. Germline V gene lookup returns CDR1 SGHTA and CDR2 FQGNSA. V was shortened by 4 bases and J by 2 bases, with 12 bases between the two germline ends. The CDR3 bases are TGTGCCAGCAGCTCGCGCGGGTCGACCTACGAGCAGTACTTC. Encoded protein: CASSSRGSTYEQYF.

The chain is built from TRBV5-4 and TRBJ2-5; TRBD2 matches at 8 bases. The assigned J gene may be wrong: the sequence end matches TRBJ2-7 better. This CDR3 spans 14 amino acids. Germline V CDR1 and CDR2: SGHNT, YYREEE (reference sequence). The CDR3 DNA reads TGTGCCAGCAGCTTGGATGGGACTAGCTACGAGCAGTACTTC. Translated: CASSLDGTSYEQYF.

The rearrangement uses TRBV12-5 and TRBJ1-1; no clear D. Germline CDR1 LGHNT, CDR2 FRNRAP. The length of the CDR3 is 14 residues. Trimming shortened V by 0 bases and J by 1 base, and 6 bases separated the two germline ends. Here the CDR3 DNA reads TGTGCTAGTGGTTTGGTACAGAAGAACACTGAAGCTTTCTTT. This translates into CASGLVQKNTEAFF.

The chain uses TRBV9 and TRBJ1-1; D may be TRBD1 (5 bases). Germline loops: CDR1 SGDLS, CDR2 YYNGEE. V lost 4 bases and J 1 base, leaving 17 bases between the germline ends. This CDR3 is 16 amino acids long. The CDR3 region is CASSPKHNTGNTEAFF. The CDR3 bases are TGTGCCAGCAGCCCTAAACATAATACAGGGAACACTGAAGCTTTCTTT.

The chain uses TRBV28 and TRBJ1-3; TRBD1 might be the D (5 bases). The CDR3 runs 15 residues. Trimming removed 2 bases from V and 6 bases from J, with 14 bases in between. The germline gives CDR1 MDHEN, CDR2 SYDVKM. CDR3 DNA sequence: TGTGCCAGCAGTTTAGGGGGGATCAGACCAAACACCATATATTTT. It yields the protein CASSLGGIRPNTIYF. Based on the CDR3 plus reference TRBV28 and TRBJ1-3, the full variable domain is DVKVTQSSRYLVKRTGEKVFLECVQDMDHENMFWYRQDPGLGLRLIYFSYDVKMKEKGDIPEGYSVSREKKERFSLILESASTNQTSMYLCASSLGGIRPNTIYFGEGSWLTVV.

The chain combines TRBV19 with TRBJ2-1; 9 bases fit TRBD1. The germline gives CDR1 LNHDA, CDR2 SQIVND (reference sequence). J gave up 2 bases and V 4 bases, and 9 bases lay outside the gene matches. CDR3 length equals 17 residues. The CDR3 region is CASSTSRRTGAYNEQFF. As DNA, the CDR3 is TGTGCCAGTAGTACGTCTCGAAGGACAGGGGCCTACAATGAGCAGTTCTTC.

This sequence joins TRBV5-1 and TRBJ2-7; 14 bases are a match to TRBD2. The J segment lost 1 base and the V segment lost 0 bases, leaving 3 bases of the junction unmatched. Germline V gene sequence: CDR1 SGHRS, CDR2 YFSETQ. The CDR3 is 17 amino acids. CDR3 region: CASSLGGLAGASYEQYF. DNA of the CDR3: TGCGCCAGCAGCTTGGGGGGACTAGCGGGGGCATCCTACGAGCAGTACTTC.

This rearrangement joins TRBV6-5 to TRBJ1-3; TRBD1 matches at 8 bases. This CDR3 has 16 amino acids. Per the germline V gene, CDR1 is MNHEY and CDR2 is SVGAGI. The J segment lost 4 bases and the V segment lost 2 bases, leaving 7 bases of the junction unmatched. CDR3 region: CASSYVGGTGGNTIYF. The CDR3 region has the DNA TGTGCCAGCAGTTACGTTGGTGGGACAGGCGGAAACACCATATATTTT.

The chain carries TRBV6-5 and TRBJ1-1; TRBD1 matches 10 bases. The CDR3 covers 14 residues. The germline CDR1 and CDR2 sequences are MNHEY and SVGAGI. Germline trimming cut 5 bases from V and 4 bases from J; bases unmatched to any gene: 4. The CDR3 DNA reads as TGTGCCAGCAGTGGATGGACAGGGGGCACTGAAGCTTTCTTT. This gives the protein CASSGWTGGTEAFF.

The gene calls are TRBV6-1 and TRBJ2-3, with TRBD2 as a possible D gene (5 bases). Germline V gene sequence: CDR1 MNHNS, CDR2 SASEGT. V gave up 3 bases and J gave up 4 bases, with 14 bases separating them. The CDR3 has 15 residues. This CDR3 is CASSENGLASDTQYF. CDR3 nucleotides: TGTGCCAGCAGTGAGAATGGCCTAGCCTCAGATACGCAGTATTTT.

V usage is TRBV7-3 and J usage is TRBJ2-7, with D uncertain. In germline, CDR1 is SGHTA, CDR2 FQGTGA. V shed 5 bases and J shed 4 bases, with 12 bases lying between them. This CDR3 comprises 13 residues. The CDR3 sequence is CASSLSREYEQYF. The CDR3 DNA reads as TGTGCCAGCAGCCTTTCGAGAGAGTACGAGCAGTACTTC.

The chain uses TRBV10-3 and TRBJ2-7; 9 nucleotides agree with TRBD2. Germline assignment: CDR1 ENHRY and CDR2 SYGVKD. The ends lost 3 bases at V and 2 bases at J; junction bases unmatched: 14. The CDR3 runs 18 residues. In DNA, the CDR3 is TGTGCCATCAGTGACCTGAAGTCGCCTAGCGGGGTAACCTACGAGCAGTACTTC. As protein: CAISDLKSPSGVTYEQYF.

The chain has TRBV7-2 and TRBJ1-4, with D possibly TRBD1 on 5 matching bases. CDR1 and CDR2 from the germline V gene are SGHTA and FQGNSA. Trimming stripped 1 base from V and 6 bases from J, with 9 bases between. The CDR3 has 14 residues. The CDR3 nucleotides are TGTGCCAGCAGCTTAGTTACAGGCGATGAAAAACTGTTTTTT. This encodes CASSLVTGDEKLFF.

The rearrangement joins TRBV19 to TRBJ1-2, with TRBD1 matching over 9 bases. V trimming: 9 bases; J trimming: 7 bases; junction bases outside the gene matches: 12. The CDR3 is 14 residues long. From germline, CDR1 is LNHDA and CDR2 SQIVND (reference sequence). CDR3 bases: TGTGCCAGCCTTCCGGGACAGGGAGGAGGTGGCTACACCTTC. Protein: CASLPGQGGGGYTF.

The J gene is TRBJ2-5, the V gene TRBV11-1, with D perhaps matching TRBD2 (5 bases). Trimming cost V 1 base and J 3 bases, with 15 bases left between them. This CDR3 has 16 residues. Germline V gene data show CDR1 as SGHAT and CDR2 as FQDESV (reference sequence). The DNA of the CDR3 is TGTGCCAGCAGCTTAGGTAACAAAAGACTAAAAGAGACCCAGTACTTC. It specifies CASSLGNKRLKETQYF.

The chain combines TRBV27 with TRBJ2-3; TRBD2 aligns across 9 bases. V lost 6 bases to trimming and J lost 2 bases; unmatched junction nucleotides: 6. Looked up from germline, CDR1 is MNHEY and CDR2 is SMNVEV (reference sequence). The CDR3 is 15 residues long. CDR3 region: CASSPAGGPTDTQYF. The CDR3 region has the DNA TGTGCCAGCAGCCCAGCGGGGGGACCCACAGATACGCAGTATTTT.